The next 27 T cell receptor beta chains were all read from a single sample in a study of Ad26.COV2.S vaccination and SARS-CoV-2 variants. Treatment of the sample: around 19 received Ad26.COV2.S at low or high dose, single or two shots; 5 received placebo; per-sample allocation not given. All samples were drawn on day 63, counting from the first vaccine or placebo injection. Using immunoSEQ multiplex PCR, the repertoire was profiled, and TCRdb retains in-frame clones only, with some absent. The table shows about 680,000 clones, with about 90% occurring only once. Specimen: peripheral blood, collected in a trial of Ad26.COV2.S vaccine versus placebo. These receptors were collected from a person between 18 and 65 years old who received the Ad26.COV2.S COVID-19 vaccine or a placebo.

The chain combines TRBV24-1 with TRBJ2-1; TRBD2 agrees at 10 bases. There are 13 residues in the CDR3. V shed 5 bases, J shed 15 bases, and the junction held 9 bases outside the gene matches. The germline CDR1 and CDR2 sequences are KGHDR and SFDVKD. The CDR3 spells CATSGASGSSPFF. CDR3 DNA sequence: TGTGCCACCAGTGGGGCTAGCGGGAGTTCGCCGTTCTTC.

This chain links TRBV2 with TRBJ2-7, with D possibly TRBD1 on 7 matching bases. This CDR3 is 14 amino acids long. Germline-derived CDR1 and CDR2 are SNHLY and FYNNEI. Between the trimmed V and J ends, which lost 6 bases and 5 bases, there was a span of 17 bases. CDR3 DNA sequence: TGTGCCAGCAGCGGACCAGGGGGGCACCACGAGCAGTACTTC. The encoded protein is CASSGPGGHHEQYF.

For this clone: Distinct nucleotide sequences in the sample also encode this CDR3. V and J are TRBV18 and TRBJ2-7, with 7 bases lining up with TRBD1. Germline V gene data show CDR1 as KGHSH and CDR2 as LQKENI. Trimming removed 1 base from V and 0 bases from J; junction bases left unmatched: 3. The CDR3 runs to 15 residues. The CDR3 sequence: CASSPRGQNSYEQYF. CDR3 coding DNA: TGTGCCAGCTCACCACGGGGACAGAACTCCTACGAGCAGTACTTC.

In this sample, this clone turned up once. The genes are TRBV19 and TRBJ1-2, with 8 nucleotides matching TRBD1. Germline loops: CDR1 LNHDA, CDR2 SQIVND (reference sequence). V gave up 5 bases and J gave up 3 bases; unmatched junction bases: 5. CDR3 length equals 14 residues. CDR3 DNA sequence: TGTGCCAGTAGTTTTACAGGGGGGCACTATGGCTACACCTTC. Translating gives CASSFTGGHYGYTF.

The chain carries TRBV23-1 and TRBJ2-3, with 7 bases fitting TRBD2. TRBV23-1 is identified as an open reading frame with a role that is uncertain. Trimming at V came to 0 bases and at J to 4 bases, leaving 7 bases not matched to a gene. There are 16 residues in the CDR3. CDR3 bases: TGCGCCAGCAGTCAATCGGGGGGGAAGGGTGCAGATACGCAGTATTTT. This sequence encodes CASSQSGGKGADTQYF.

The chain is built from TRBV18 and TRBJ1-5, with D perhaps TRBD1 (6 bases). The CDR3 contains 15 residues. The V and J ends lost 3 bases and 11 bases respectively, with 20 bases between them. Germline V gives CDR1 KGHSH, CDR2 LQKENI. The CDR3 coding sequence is TGTGCCAGCTCACCGGGACACCATTCGCCTTCGGCCCAGCATTTT. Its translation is CASSPGHHSPSAQHF.

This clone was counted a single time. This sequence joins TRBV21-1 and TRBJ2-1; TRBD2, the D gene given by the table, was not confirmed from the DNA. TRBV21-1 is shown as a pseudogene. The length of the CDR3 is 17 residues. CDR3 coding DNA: TGTGCCAGCAGCACCCATCGAACTAGCGGGAGTCTCAATGAGCAGTTCTTC. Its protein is CASSTHRTSGSLNEQFF.

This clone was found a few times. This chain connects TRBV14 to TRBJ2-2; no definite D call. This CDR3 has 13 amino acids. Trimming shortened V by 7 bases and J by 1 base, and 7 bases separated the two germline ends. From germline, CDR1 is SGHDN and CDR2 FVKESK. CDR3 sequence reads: CASNRRNTGELFF. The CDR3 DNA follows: TGTGCCAGCAACAGAAGGAACACCGGGGAGCTGTTTTTT.

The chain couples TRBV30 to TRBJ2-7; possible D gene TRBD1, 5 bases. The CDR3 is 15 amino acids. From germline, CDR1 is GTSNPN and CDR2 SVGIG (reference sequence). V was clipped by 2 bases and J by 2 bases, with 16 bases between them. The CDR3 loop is CAWSMSRAIAYEQYF. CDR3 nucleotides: TGTGCCTGGAGTATGAGCAGGGCGATAGCCTACGAGCAGTACTTC.

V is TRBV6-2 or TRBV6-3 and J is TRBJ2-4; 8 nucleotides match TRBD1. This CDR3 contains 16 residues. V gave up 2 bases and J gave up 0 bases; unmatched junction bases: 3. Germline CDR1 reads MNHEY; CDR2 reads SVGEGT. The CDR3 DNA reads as TGTGCCAGCAGTTACCTGGACAGGGAAGCCAAAAACATTCAGTACTTC. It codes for CASSYLDREAKNIQYF.

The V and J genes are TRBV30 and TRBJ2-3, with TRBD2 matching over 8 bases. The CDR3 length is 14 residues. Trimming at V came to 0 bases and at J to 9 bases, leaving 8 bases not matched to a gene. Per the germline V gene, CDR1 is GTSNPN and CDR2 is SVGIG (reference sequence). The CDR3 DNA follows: TGTGCCTGGAGTGTACTGGACGGGAGGGCCACGCAGTATTTT. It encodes CAWSVLDGRATQYF. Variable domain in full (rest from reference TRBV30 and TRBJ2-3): SQTIHQWPATLVQPVGSPLSLECTVEGTSNPNLYWYRQAAGRGLQLLFYSVGIGQISSEVPQNLSASRPQDRQFILSSKKLLLSDSGFYLCAWSVLDGRATQYFGPGTRLTVL.

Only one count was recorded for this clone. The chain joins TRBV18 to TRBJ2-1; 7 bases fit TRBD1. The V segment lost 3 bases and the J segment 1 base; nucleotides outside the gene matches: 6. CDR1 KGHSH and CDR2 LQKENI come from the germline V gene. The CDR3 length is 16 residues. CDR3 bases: TGTGCCAGCTCACCGGAACCGGGACAGTCCTACAATGAGCAGTTCTTC. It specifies CASSPEPGQSYNEQFF.

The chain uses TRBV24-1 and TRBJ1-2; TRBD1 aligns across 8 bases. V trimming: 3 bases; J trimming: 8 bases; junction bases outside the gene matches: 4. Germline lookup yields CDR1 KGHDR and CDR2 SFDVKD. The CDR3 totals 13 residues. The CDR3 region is CATSDQGARGYTF. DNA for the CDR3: TGTGCCACCAGTGATCAGGGGGCGAGGGGCTACACCTTC.

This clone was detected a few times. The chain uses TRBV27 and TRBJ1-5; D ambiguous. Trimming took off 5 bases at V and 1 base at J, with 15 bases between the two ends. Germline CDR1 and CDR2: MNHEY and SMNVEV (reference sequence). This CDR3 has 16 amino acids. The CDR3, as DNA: TGTGCCAGCAGTCGCGGGTCCCCGGGGAGCAATCAGCCCCAGCATTTT. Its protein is CASSRGSPGSNQPQHF.

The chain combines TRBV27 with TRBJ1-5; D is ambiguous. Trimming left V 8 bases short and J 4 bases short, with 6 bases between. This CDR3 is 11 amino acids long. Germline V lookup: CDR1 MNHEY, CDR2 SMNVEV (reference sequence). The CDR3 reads CASSYNQPQHF. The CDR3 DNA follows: TGTGCCAGCTCCTATAATCAGCCCCAGCATTTT.

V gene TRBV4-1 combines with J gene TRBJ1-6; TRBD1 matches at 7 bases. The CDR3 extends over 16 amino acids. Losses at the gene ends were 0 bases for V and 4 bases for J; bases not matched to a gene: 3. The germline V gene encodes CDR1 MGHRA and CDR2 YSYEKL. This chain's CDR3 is CASSQEMGQYNSPLHF. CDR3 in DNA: TGCGCCAGCAGCCAAGAGATGGGACAGTATAATTCACCCCTCCACTTT.

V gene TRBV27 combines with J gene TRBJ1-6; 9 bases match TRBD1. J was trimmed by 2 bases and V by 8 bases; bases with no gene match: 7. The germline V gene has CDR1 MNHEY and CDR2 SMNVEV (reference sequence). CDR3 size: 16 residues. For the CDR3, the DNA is TGTGCCAGCCATCCGGGACAGGGCCCCTATAATTCACCCCTCCACTTT. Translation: CASHPGQGPYNSPLHF.

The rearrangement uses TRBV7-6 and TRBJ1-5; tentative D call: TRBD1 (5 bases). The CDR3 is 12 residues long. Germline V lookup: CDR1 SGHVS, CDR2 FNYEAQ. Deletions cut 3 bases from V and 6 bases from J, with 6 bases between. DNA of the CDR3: TGTGCCAGCAGCTTGAGGGGTCAGCCCCAGCATTTT. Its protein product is CASSLRGQPQHF.

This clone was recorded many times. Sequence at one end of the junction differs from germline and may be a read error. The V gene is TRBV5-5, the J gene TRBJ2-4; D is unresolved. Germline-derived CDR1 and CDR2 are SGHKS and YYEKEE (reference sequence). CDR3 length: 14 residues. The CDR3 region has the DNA TGTGCCAGCACCTTGGATACAGCCAAAAACATTCAGTACTTC. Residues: CASTLDTAKNIQYF.

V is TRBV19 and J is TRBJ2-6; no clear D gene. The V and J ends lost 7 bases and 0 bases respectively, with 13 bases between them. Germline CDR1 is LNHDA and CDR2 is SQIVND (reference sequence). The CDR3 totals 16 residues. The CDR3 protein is CASTRRKGSGANVLTF. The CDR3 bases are TGTGCCAGTACCAGGCGGAAAGGCTCTGGGGCCAACGTCCTGACTTTC.

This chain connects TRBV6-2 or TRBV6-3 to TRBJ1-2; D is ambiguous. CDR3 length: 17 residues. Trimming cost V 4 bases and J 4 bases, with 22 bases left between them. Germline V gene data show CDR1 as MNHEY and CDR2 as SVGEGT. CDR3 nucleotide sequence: TGTGCCAGCAGTTCCTTGACAACTTTCAGTGGTCTCTATGGCTACACCTTC. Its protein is CASSSLTTFSGLYGYTF.

CDR3: CAARGVETQYF. Here the CDR3 DNA reads TGTGCAGCTCGGGGGGTAGAGACCCAGTACTTC. The genes are TRBV6-5 and TRBJ2-5; 7 positions agree with TRBD2. Looked up from germline, CDR1 is MNHEY and CDR2 is SVGAGI. This CDR3 is 11 amino acids long.

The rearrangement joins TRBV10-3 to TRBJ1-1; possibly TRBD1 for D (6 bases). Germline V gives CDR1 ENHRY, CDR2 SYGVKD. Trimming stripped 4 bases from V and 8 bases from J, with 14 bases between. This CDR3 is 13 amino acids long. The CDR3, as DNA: TGTGCCATCAGTGTTCAATCCAGGGGAGAAGCTTTCTTT. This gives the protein CAISVQSRGEAFF.

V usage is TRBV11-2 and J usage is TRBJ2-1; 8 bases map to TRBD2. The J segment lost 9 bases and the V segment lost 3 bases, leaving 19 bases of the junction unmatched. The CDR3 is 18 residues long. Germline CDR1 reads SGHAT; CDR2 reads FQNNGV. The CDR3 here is CASSLDLLSGGGMGEQFF. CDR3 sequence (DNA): TGTGCCAGCAGCTTGGACCTGCTCTCGGGAGGGGGGATGGGTGAGCAGTTCTTC.

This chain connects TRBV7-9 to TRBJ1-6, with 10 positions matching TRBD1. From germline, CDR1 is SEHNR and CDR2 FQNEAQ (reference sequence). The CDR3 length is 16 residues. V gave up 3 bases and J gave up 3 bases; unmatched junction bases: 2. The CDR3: CASSLTGGRYNSPLHF. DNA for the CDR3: TGTGCCAGCAGCTTGACAGGGGGCCGCTATAATTCACCCCTCCACTTT.

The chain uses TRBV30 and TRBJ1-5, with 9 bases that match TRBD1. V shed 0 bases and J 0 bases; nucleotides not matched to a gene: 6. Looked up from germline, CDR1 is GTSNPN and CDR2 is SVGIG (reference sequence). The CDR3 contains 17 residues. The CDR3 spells CAWSVATGGLSNQPQHF. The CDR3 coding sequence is TGTGCCTGGAGTGTAGCGACAGGGGGGCTTAGCAATCAGCCCCAGCATTTT.

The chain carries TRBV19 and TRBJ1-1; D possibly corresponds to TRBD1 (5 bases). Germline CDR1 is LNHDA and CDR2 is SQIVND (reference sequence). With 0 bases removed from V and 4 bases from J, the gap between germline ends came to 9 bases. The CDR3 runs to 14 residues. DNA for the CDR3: TGTGCCAGTAGTATAGATGGGGCCCGCACTGAAGCTTTCTTT. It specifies CASSIDGARTEAFF.